This T cell receptor (beta chain) was recovered during a study of neoadjuvant anti-PD-1 for oral cavity cancer. The CDR3 has 18 amino acids. CDR1 is SQVTM, CDR2 ANQGSEA, per germline. About this clone: Relative to the germline gene, one junction end is altered; a read error may explain this.

Two replicates per tumor sample, mostly from 4.8 ug of genomic DNA. The method was immunoSEQ multiplex PCR; TCRdb's version includes in-frame clones alone and lacks a portion of them. The sample carries about 7,600 clones, around 53% recorded once. The chain recombines TRBV29-1 with TRBJ2-1, with D possibly TRBD2 on 7 matching bases. The origin of this receptor is a person aged 40 to 85 with oral cavity squamous cell carcinoma. Source: tumor tissue, taken before nivolumab (anti-PD-1) treatment. This CDR3 is CRVGGGQGTPFSYNEQFF. In DNA form, the CDR3 reads TGCCGCGTTGGGGGGGGGCAGGGGACCCCCTTTTCCTACAATGAGCAGTTCTTC.